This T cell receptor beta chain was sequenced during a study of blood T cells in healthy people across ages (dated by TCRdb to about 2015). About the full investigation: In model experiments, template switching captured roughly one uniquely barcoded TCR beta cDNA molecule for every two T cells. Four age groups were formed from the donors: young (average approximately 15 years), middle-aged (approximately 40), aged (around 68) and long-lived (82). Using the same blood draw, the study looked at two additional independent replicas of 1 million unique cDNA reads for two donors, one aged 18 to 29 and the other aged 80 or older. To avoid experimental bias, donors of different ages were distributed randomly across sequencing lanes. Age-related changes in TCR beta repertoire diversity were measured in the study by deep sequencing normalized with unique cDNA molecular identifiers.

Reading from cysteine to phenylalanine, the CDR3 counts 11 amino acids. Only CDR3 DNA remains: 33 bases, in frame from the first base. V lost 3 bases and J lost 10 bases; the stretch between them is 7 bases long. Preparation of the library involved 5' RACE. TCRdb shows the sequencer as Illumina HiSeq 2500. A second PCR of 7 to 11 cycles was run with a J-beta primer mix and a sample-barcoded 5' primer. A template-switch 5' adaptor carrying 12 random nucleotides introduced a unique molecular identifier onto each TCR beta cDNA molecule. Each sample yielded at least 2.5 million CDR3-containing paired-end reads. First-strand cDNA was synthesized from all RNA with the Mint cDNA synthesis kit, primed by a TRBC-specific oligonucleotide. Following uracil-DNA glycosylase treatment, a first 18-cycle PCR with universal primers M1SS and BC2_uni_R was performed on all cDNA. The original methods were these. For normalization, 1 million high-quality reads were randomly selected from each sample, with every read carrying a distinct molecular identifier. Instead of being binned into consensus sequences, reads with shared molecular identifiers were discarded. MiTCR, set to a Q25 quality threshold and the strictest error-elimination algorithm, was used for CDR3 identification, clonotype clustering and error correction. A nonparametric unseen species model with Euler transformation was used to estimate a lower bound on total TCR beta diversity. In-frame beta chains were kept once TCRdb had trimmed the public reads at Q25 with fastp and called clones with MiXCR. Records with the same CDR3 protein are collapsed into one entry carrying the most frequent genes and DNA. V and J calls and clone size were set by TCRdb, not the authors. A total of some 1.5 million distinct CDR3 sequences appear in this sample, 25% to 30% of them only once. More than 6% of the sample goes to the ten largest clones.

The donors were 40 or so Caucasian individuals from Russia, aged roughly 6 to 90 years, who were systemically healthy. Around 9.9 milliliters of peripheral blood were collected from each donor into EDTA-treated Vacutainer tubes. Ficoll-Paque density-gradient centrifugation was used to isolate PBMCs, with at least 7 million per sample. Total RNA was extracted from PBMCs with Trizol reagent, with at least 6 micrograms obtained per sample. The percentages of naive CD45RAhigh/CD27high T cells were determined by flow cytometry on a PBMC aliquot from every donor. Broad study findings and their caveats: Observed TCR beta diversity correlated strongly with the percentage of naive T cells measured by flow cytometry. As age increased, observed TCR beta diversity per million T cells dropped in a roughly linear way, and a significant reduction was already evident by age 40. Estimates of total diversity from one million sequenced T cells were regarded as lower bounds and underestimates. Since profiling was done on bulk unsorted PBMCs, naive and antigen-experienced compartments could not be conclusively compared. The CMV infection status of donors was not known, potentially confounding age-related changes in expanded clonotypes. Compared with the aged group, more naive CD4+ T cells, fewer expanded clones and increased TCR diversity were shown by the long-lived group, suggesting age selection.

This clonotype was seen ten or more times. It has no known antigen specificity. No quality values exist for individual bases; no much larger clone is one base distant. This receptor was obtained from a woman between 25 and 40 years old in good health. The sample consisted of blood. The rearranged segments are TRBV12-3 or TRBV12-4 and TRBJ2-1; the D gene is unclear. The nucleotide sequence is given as TGTGCCAGCAGTTTGAACTGGGAGCAGTTCTTC. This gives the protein CASSLNWEQFF.